This T cell receptor beta chain was captured in a study of beta chain features in type 1 diabetes. J was trimmed by 1 base and V by 2 bases; bases with no gene match: 1. The length of the CDR3 is 15 residues. Germline V CDR1 and CDR2: SGHVS, FQNEAQ. Points on this clone: The target antigen is unknown.

The study's findings and limits: Among all four CD4+ subsets, Type 1 diabetes patients had TCRB CDR3s that were moderately but significantly shorter.

cDNA synthesis used the whole RNA isolate, giving expressed TCRB sequences. The repertoire was sequenced with immunoSEQ multiplex PCR; TCRdb's copy has only in-frame clones and lacks some. The top ten hold roughly 0.34% of the sample, which has around 14,000 clones, roughly four fifths seen once. The TCR was taken from a young woman with type 1 diabetes. The sample taken for sequencing was stem cell memory CD4+ T cells from blood. The chain has TRBV7-8 and TRBJ2-7, with 11 bases aligning to TRBD2. The CDR3 nucleotides are TGTGCCAGCAGCTTACCTAGCGGGGGGTCCTACGAGCAGTACTTC. Translating gives CASSLPSGGSYEQYF.